Listed below are T cell receptor beta chains from one sample, sequenced in a study of cytomegalovirus exposure and HLA in healthy donors. Method: immunoSEQ multiplex PCR; TCRdb's copy keeps in-frame clones and lacks some. Of more than 140,000 clones listed, about 89% are singletons. The sample comprised PBMCs. Every receptor here comes from a young woman in good health and CMV-seropositive. CDR3s include the opening cysteine and the closing phenylalanine or tryptophan. A D gene is named only where the DNA matches it firmly. The size of a clone is reported for some rows only, either as once, few or many, or as a class for expanded clones.

j_gene	d_gene	v_gene	abundance	CDR3nt	CDR3aa
TRBJ2-2	TRBD2	TRBV10-2	once	TGCGCCAGCACCGGACTAGCGGGAACCGGGGAGCTGTTTTTT	CASTGLAGTGELFF
TRBJ1-1	NA	TRBV5-6	NA	TGTGCCAGCAGCTTCAATCCGGGGGCTGAAGCTTTCTTT	CASSFNPGAEAFF
TRBJ2-7	TRBD2	TRBV30	NA	TGTGCCTGGAGTGTCGGACGGATCGGGGGGTACGAGCAGTACTTC	CAWSVGRIGGYEQYF
TRBJ2-7	TRBD1	TRBV5-1	NA	TGCGCCAGCAGCAAACAAGGACAGGGGCTTTTCTACGAGCAGTACTTC	CASSKQGQGLFYEQYF
TRBJ2-3	NA	TRBV5-1	NA	TGCGCCAGCAGCTTGGCTAGCGATACGCAGTATTTT	CASSLASDTQYF
TRBJ2-5	NA	TRBV7-3	NA	TGTGCCAGCAGCTTATCCCCCGTGGAGACCCAGTACTTC	CASSLSPVETQYF
TRBJ2-3	TRBD2	TRBV12-5	NA	TGTGCTAGTGGTCCGGGAGCAACTAGCGGGCTCACAGATACGCAGTATTTT	CASGPGATSGLTDTQYF
TRBJ1-1	TRBD1	TRBV5-4	NA	TGTGCCAGCAGCCGGGACAGGGGGGGAGGGACTGAAGCTTTCTTT	CASSRDRGGGTEAFF
TRBJ1-1	NA	TRBV7-9	few	TGTGCCAGCAGCTCCGGACTGGAGTTCACTGAAGCTTTCTTT	CASSSGLEFTEAFF
TRBJ2-7	TRBD2	TRBV14	NA	TGTGCCAGCAGTCCGGGCGCGTCAGACCTAGCGGGGTGGGGTTACGAGCAGTACTTC	CASSPGASDLAGWGYEQYF
TRBJ2-7	NA	TRBV30	NA	TGTGCCTGGAGTAGAGACACCGAGCAGTACTTC	CAWSRDTEQYF
TRBJ2-7	TRBD1	TRBV5-4	NA	TGTGCCAGCAGCTACCCGGGACAGGGGGAATACGAGCAGTACTTC	CASSYPGQGEYEQYF
TRBJ1-2	NA	TRBV6-1	once	TGTGCCAGCAGTGCGGGGGGACTGAACAGTGGGGCTTACTATGGCTACACCTTC	CASSAGGLNSGAYYGYTF
TRBJ2-7	TRBD2	TRBV13	NA	TGTGCCAGCTCTCAGCGGGAGTTAAAGCAGTACTTC	CASSQRELKQYF
TRBJ2-2	NA	TRBV2	few	TGTGCCAGTCGGGTCGGAAGGGGGGGCACCGGGGAGCTGTTTTTT	CASRVGRGGTGELFF
TRBJ1-2	TRBD1	TRBV7-9	few	TGTGCCAGCAGCTTAGAGGAGGGGGCAAATGGCTACACCTTC	CASSLEEGANGYTF
TRBJ2-2	TRBD1	TRBV5-4	NA	TGTGCCAGCAGCGTGGACAGGATAAACACCGGGGAGCTGTTTTTT	CASSVDRINTGELFF
TRBJ2-1	TRBD1	TRBV6-5	NA	TGTGCCAGCAGTTACGACAGGGACCGTTACAATGAGCAGTTCTTC	CASSYDRDRYNEQFF
TRBJ2-1	NA	TRBV5-1	NA	TGCGCCAGCAGCTTGGCCCAGCGCTCCACCTACAATGAGCAGTTCTTC	CASSLAQRSTYNEQFF
TRBJ2-2	TRBD1	TRBV18	NA	TGTGCCAGCTCACCACTCGGGACAGGGGGCACCGGGGAGCTGTTTTTT	CASSPLGTGGTGELFF
TRBJ2-7	NA	TRBV2	many	TGTGCCAGCAGTGAAGCGTTGTACAGTACCTACGAGCAGTACTTC	CASSEALYSTYEQYF
TRBJ2-6	TRBD1	TRBV6-1	NA	TGTGCCATTACAGGGGGTGTCGTCTGGGCCAACGTCCTGACTTTC	CAITGGVVWANVLTF
TRBJ2-7	TRBD2	TRBV18	NA	TGTGCCAGCTCACTAACTAGCGGTCTAACACCCCCCTACGAGCAGTACTTC	CASSLTSGLTPPYEQYF
TRBJ2-5	NA	TRBV11-2	NA	TGTGCCAGCGAGAACCCGGGGGAAGAGACCCAGTACTTC	CASENPGEETQYF
TRBJ2-1	TRBD2	TRBV11-3	NA	TGTGCCAGCAGCTCCCCTCCTAAGACTAGCGGGAGGGGGGATGAGCAGTTCTTC	CASSSPPKTSGRGDEQFF